One sample yielded the 20 T cell receptor beta chains listed below, sequenced in a study of blood T cell repertoires in COVID-19. Clones were read by immunoSEQ multiplex PCR, and TCRdb kept only the in-frame ones, dropping some. The sample carries roughly 150,000 clones, around 82% recorded once. The sequenced material came from PBMCs or T cells enriched from blood (not recorded which). The source of these receptors is a man between 50 and 59 years old in a cohort exposed to, infected with or recovered from COVID-19 (not recorded which).

The chain carries TRBV4-2 and TRBJ2-5; 16 bases agree with TRBD2. Germline CDR1 is LGHNA and CDR2 is YNFKEQ. Losses at the gene ends were 2 bases for V and 5 bases for J; bases not matched to a gene: 5. There are 17 residues in the CDR3. The CDR3 DNA reads as TGTGCCAGCAGCCAACCCGGGACTAGCGGGAGGGGCGAGACCCAGTACTTC. It yields the protein CASSQPGTSGRGETQYF.

The chain combines TRBV7-6 with TRBJ1-3; D is ambiguous. CDR1 SGHVS and CDR2 FNYEAQ come from the germline V gene. The CDR3 loop spans 16 amino acids. V dropped 5 bases and J dropped 4 bases, with 18 bases sitting between them. CDR3 DNA: TGTGCCAGCAGCCCCTCTACCCCGACTCCAGGAAACACCATATATTTT. Encoded protein: CASSPSTPTPGNTIYF.

The rearrangement uses TRBV9 and TRBJ2-2; 9 bases align to TRBD2. CDR3 length: 15 amino acids. V was pared by 4 bases and J by 5 bases, with 6 bases of the junction left unmatched. Germline V gene data show CDR1 as SGDLS and CDR2 as YYNGEE. This CDR3 is CASSPLLAGTGELFF. The CDR3 nucleotides are TGTGCCAGCAGCCCTTTACTAGCGGGTACCGGGGAGCTGTTTTTT.

This clone has a handful of counts. This rearrangement joins TRBV4-3 to TRBJ2-7; D might be TRBD1 (6 bases). V shed 0 bases and J shed 3 bases, with 12 bases lying between them. From germline, CDR1 is LGHNA and CDR2 YSLEER. There are 15 residues in the CDR3. Written as DNA, the CDR3 is TGCGCCAGCAGCCAAGATGTAACAGGGTTCTACGAGCAGTACTTC. This codes for CASSQDVTGFYEQYF.

The chain joins TRBV6-5 to TRBJ2-1, with TRBD2 matching 9 bases. Germline CDR1 and CDR2: MNHEY and SVGAGI. V dropped 7 bases and J dropped 5; count of bases not matched to a gene: 3. The CDR3 covers 13 residues. The CDR3: CASTSSGNNEQFF. The CDR3 coding sequence is TGTGCCAGCACATCTAGCGGGAACAATGAGCAGTTCTTC.

This clone was recorded a few times. The chain links TRBV6-5 to TRBJ1-2; D not resolved. V was pared by 0 bases and J by 4 bases, with 15 bases between. The CDR3 spans 16 residues. CDR1 and CDR2 from the germline V gene are MNHEY and SVGAGI. In nucleotides, the CDR3 is TGTGCCAGCAGTTACTCGACGCTGTCGGCGGGCTATGGCTACACCTTC. This codes for CASSYSTLSAGYGYTF.

The genes are TRBV4-2 and TRBJ2-3; D not certain. Germline-derived CDR1 and CDR2 are LGHNA and YNFKEQ. There are 13 residues in the CDR3. The V and J ends lost 1 base and 6 bases respectively, with 8 bases between them. This CDR3 reads CASSQARQDTQYF. The CDR3 DNA reads TGTGCCAGCAGCCAAGCCAGGCAGGATACGCAGTATTTT.

The chain links TRBV4-3 to TRBJ1-5; D not certain. Between the trimmed V and J ends, which lost 0 bases and 4 bases, there was a span of 4 bases. CDR1 and CDR2 (germline): LGHNA, YSLEER. The CDR3 contains 13 residues. The CDR3 coding sequence is TGCGCCAGCAGCCAAGATCTTAATCAGCCCCAGCATTTT. Protein sequence: CASSQDLNQPQHF.

The chain carries TRBV27 and TRBJ1-2, with D possibly matching TRBD1 (6 bases). V lost 2 bases and J lost 8, with 21 bases in between. In germline, CDR1 is MNHEY, CDR2 SMNVEV (reference sequence). The CDR3 sequence is 16 residues long. CDR3 nucleotides: TGTGCCAGCAGTTTACCCCCCAGGGGCCCTCGGAGGGGCTACACCTTC. It encodes CASSLPPRGPRRGYTF.

The chain links TRBV7-6 to TRBJ1-4; 9 bases map to TRBD1. The CDR3 sequence is 15 residues long. Trimming removed 7 bases from V and 10 bases from J; junction bases left unmatched: 13. Germline-derived CDR1 and CDR2 are SGHVS and FNYEAQ. The CDR3 loop is CASTPGGTGTGKLFF. The CDR3 nucleotides are TGTGCCAGCACCCCGGGCGGGACAGGGACCGGAAAACTGTTTTTT.

The gene calls are TRBV28 and TRBJ1-4, with D unresolved. The CDR3 loop spans 11 amino acids. Trimming left V 7 bases short and J 10 bases short, with 10 bases between. Germline V gene data show CDR1 as MDHEN and CDR2 as SYDVKM. The CDR3 spells CASNGGGKLFF. The CDR3 nucleotides are TGTGCCAGCAACGGAGGCGGAAAACTGTTTTTT.

With regard to this clone: Additional DNA sequences in this sample encode the identical CDR3. The genes are TRBV9 and TRBJ2-3, with TRBD2 identical over 7 bases. V lost 0 bases, J lost 0 bases, and 4 bases stayed unmatched. The CDR3 covers 16 residues. CDR1 and CDR2 (germline): SGDLS, YYNGEE. DNA of the CDR3: TGTGCCAGCAGCGTAGACGGGGGGACTAGCACAGATACGCAGTATTTT. It codes for CASSVDGGTSTDTQYF.

V is TRBV6-2 or TRBV6-3 and J is TRBJ1-1, with a tentative D call TRBD1 (5 bases). CDR1 and CDR2 (germline): MNHEY, SVGEGT. With 3 bases removed from V and 1 base from J, the gap between germline ends came to 9 bases. CDR3 length equals 14 residues. Here the CDR3 reads CASSYGQGNTEAFF. The CDR3 DNA reads as TGTGCCAGCAGTTATGGGCAGGGGAACACTGAAGCTTTCTTT.

The chain joins TRBV10-3 to TRBJ2-3; possibly TRBD2 for D (5 bases). The V and J ends lost 7 bases and 3 bases respectively, with 8 bases between them. The CDR3 runs to 12 residues. The V gene's germline CDR1 is ENHRY and CDR2 SYGVKD. CDR3 in amino acids: CAINEGTDTQYF. CDR3 nucleotide sequence: TGTGCCATCAACGAGGGTACAGATACGCAGTATTTT.

This chain links TRBV7-2 with TRBJ1-4; TRBD1 agrees at 9 bases. This CDR3 has 15 amino acids. CDR1 is SGHTA, CDR2 FQGNSA, per germline. Trimming at V came to 6 bases and at J to 5 bases, leaving 7 bases not matched to a gene. For the CDR3, the DNA is TGTGCCAGCAGACAGCGACAGGGGGGGAATGAAAAACTGTTTTTT. It is translated as CASRQRQGGNEKLFF.

The chain has TRBV7-3 and TRBJ1-1, with D uncertain. This CDR3 is built from 15 residues. Trimming took off 5 bases at V and 1 base at J, with 14 bases between the two ends. CDR1 and CDR2 from the germline V gene are SGHTA and FQGTGA. This CDR3 reads CASSTQASKNTEAFF. The DNA for the CDR3 is TGTGCCAGCAGCACCCAGGCTAGCAAGAACACTGAAGCTTTCTTT.

V and J are TRBV15 and TRBJ2-5; D gene ambiguous. Trimming shortened V by 0 bases and J by 4 bases, and 6 bases separated the two germline ends. In germline, CDR1 is LNHNV, CDR2 YYDKDF (reference sequence). The CDR3 is made up of 13 amino acids. The CDR3 reads CATSRDRGETQYF. Here the CDR3 DNA reads TGTGCCACCAGCAGAGATCGCGGAGAGACCCAGTACTTC.

The genes are TRBV7-8 and TRBJ1-2, with D maybe TRBD1 (6 bases). Germline assignment: CDR1 SGHVS and CDR2 FQNEAQ. V lost 5 bases and J 3 bases, leaving 16 bases between the germline ends. The CDR3 is made up of 15 amino acids. The CDR3 loop is CASSRGAGVDYGYTF. DNA for the CDR3: TGTGCCAGCAGCCGAGGGGCAGGGGTAGACTATGGCTACACCTTC.

The V call is TRBV6-5, the J call TRBJ1-6, with D unresolved. Per the germline V gene, CDR1 is MNHEY and CDR2 is SVGAGI. This CDR3 has 12 residues. V lost 9 bases and J 7 bases, leaving 10 bases between the germline ends. In DNA, the CDR3 is TGTGCCAGTACCTCGGGGAATTCACCCCTCCACTTT. The encoded protein is CASTSGNSPLHF.

The chain combines TRBV7-6 with TRBJ1-1; 9 bases are a match to TRBD1. The germline V gene encodes CDR1 SGHVS and CDR2 FNYEAQ. This CDR3 is 14 amino acids long. V dropped 3 bases and J dropped 4; count of bases not matched to a gene: 3. DNA of the CDR3: TGTGCCAGCAGCTTCCGGGACAGGGCCACTGAAGCTTTCTTT. It encodes CASSFRDRATEAFF.